Below are 26 T cell receptor beta chains sequenced from a single sample in a study of identifying expanded T cells in peripheral blood. TCRdb keeps only in-frame clones here, not all; method: immunoSEQ multiplex PCR. The sample contains about 130,000 clones, about 88% of which appear only once. The sequenced material came from blood. The receptors here all came from a person aged 18-69 years in good health.

This rearrangement joins TRBV5-6 to TRBJ2-3; the D gene is possibly TRBD1 (6 bases). This CDR3 region has 13 residues. Germline-derived CDR1 and CDR2 are SGHDT and YYEEEE. Trimming shortened V by 3 bases and J by 6 bases, and 11 bases separated the two germline ends. The CDR3 nucleotides read TGTGCCAGCAGCTGGGGGACAACCGATACGCAGTATTTT. Its protein is CASSWGTTDTQYF.

The rearrangement uses TRBV7-8 and TRBJ1-4, with D possibly TRBD1 on 5 matching bases. Per germline, CDR1 SGHVS and CDR2 FQNEAQ. V gave up 5 bases and J gave up 4 bases, with 14 bases separating them. CDR3 length: 15 residues. CDR3 in DNA: TGTGCCAGCAGCCCAGGGAAAGGGGATAATGAAAAACTGTTTTTT. Translated: CASSPGKGDNEKLFF.

V usage is TRBV6-5 and J usage is TRBJ2-7; the match to TRBD1 covers 9 bases. Germline V gene lookup returns CDR1 MNHEY and CDR2 SVGAGI. J was trimmed by 6 bases and V by 5 bases; bases with no gene match: 11. The CDR3 has 15 residues. The CDR3 sequence is CASSPQGAVQFEQYF. CDR3 DNA: TGTGCCAGCAGTCCACAGGGGGCGGTACAGTTCGAGCAGTACTTC.

The J gene is TRBJ1-4, the V gene TRBV7-9, with 7 bases fitting TRBD1. This CDR3 comprises 15 residues. The V gene end was trimmed by 5 bases and the J gene end by 8 bases; junction bases not matched to a gene: 11. The germline V gene has CDR1 SEHNR and CDR2 FQNEAQ (reference sequence). The CDR3 nucleotides are TGTGCCAGCAGCAACCCGACAGGGAGGACGGAAAAACTGTTTTTT. Translated, it gives CASSNPTGRTEKLFF.

The chain carries TRBV7-8 and TRBJ1-1, with TRBD1 matching over 7 bases. The junction had 8 bases not matched to a gene; V was cut back by 1 base and J by 6 bases. CDR3 length: 15 amino acids. Germline V gene data show CDR1 as SGHVS and CDR2 as FQNEAQ. The CDR3 loop reads CASSLGRGRMSEAFF. CDR3 nucleotide sequence: TGTGCCAGCAGCTTAGGAAGGGGGCGGATGTCTGAAGCTTTCTTT.

The chain links TRBV7-2 to TRBJ1-2, with 9 nucleotides matching TRBD1. With V trimmed by 5 bases and J by 7 bases, 8 bases remained unmatched. The CDR3 is made up of 14 amino acids. CDR1 and CDR2 (germline): SGHTA, FQGNSA. DNA for the CDR3: TGTGCCAGCAGCCCTGACAGGGGGATTGTTGGCTACACCTTC. It translates to CASSPDRGIVGYTF.

The V and J genes are TRBV4-1 and TRBJ1-4; 7 bases map to TRBD1. V shed 3 bases, J shed 8 bases, and the junction held 3 bases outside the gene matches. The CDR3 length is 13 residues. Per germline, CDR1 MGHRA and CDR2 YSYEKL. CDR3 bases: TGCGCCAGCAGCCAGGAGGACAGGGAAAAACTGTTTTTT. Translated, it gives CASSQEDREKLFF.

The chain is built from TRBV7-2 and TRBJ2-5; TRBD1 aligns across 8 bases. Germline V CDR1 and CDR2: SGHTA, FQGNSA. The CDR3 contains 14 residues. The J segment lost 5 bases and the V segment lost 5 bases, leaving 7 bases of the junction unmatched. The CDR3: CASSLGQGSETQYF. CDR3 sequence (DNA): TGTGCCAGCAGCCTCGGACAGGGCTCGGAGACCCAGTACTTC. The entire variable domain, with the rest obtained from reference TRBV7-2 and TRBJ2-5, is as follows: GAGVSQSPSNKVTEKGKDVELRCDPISGHTALYWYRQSLGQGLEFLIYFQGNSAPDKSGLPSDRFSAERTGGSVSTLTIQRTQQEDSAVYLCASSLGQGSETQYFGPGTRLLVL.

This chain's CDR3 is CASSPLTSVGFTDTQYF. As DNA, the CDR3 is TGCGCCAGCAGCCCTCTGACTAGCGTGGGGTTCACAGATACGCAGTATTTT. The chain recombines TRBV5-1 with TRBJ2-3; 8 nucleotides line up with TRBD2. CDR1 is SGHRS, CDR2 YFSETQ, per germline. The V gene end was trimmed by 4 bases and the J gene end by 2 bases; junction bases not matched to a gene: 12. The CDR3 is 17 residues long. The full variable domain, completed using reference TRBV5-1 and TRBJ2-3, is KAGVTQTPRYLIKTRGQQVTLSCSPISGHRSVSWYQQTPGQGLQFLFEYFSETQRNKGNFPGRFSGRQFSNSRSEMNVSTLELGDSALYLCASSPLTSVGFTDTQYFGPGTRLTVL.

This rearrangement joins TRBV28 to TRBJ2-5; D gene uncertain. The CDR3 spans 15 residues. The germline gives CDR1 MDHEN, CDR2 SYDVKM. The V and J ends lost 6 bases and 2 bases respectively, with 16 bases between them. The CDR3 reads CASSSLRFSQETQYF. CDR3 in DNA: TGTGCCAGCAGCTCCCTCAGGTTTTCACAAGAGACCCAGTACTTC.

The rearrangement joins TRBV5-6 to TRBJ2-7; tentatively, D is TRBD2 (5 bases). This CDR3 is 15 amino acids long. CDR1 is SGHDT, CDR2 YYEEEE, per germline. V was cut by 1 base and J by 4 bases, with 15 bases left in between. The CDR3 here is CASSLRGLNWYEQYF. For the CDR3, the DNA is TGTGCCAGCAGCTTGCGTGGACTCAATTGGTACGAGCAGTACTTC.

V is TRBV2 and J is TRBJ2-1; D is possibly TRBD1 (5 bases). From germline, CDR1 is SNHLY and CDR2 FYNNEI. V lost 7 bases and J lost 5, with 18 bases in between. The CDR3 covers 15 residues. DNA for the CDR3: TGTGCCAGCATTCCTCATACCCGACAGAACAATGAGCAGTTCTTC. Residues: CASIPHTRQNNEQFF.

The V gene is TRBV10-2, the J gene TRBJ2-5; D is unclear. This CDR3 spans 15 amino acids. The V gene lost 2 bases and the J gene lost 2 bases, with 12 bases spanning the gap. Germline assignment: CDR1 WSHSY and CDR2 SAAADI. The CDR3 sequence: CASSEPAASQETQYF. The CDR3, as DNA: TGCGCCAGCAGTGAGCCAGCAGCCAGTCAAGAGACCCAGTACTTC.

The chain recombines TRBV6-5 with TRBJ1-3, with unresolved D. The CDR3 extends over 16 amino acids. Germline CDR1 and CDR2: MNHEY and SVGAGI. With 4 bases removed from V and 4 bases from J, the gap between germline ends came to 17 bases. CDR3 DNA: TGTGCCAGCAGTTCCCCCGGACTAGTCGGCGGAAACACCATATATTTT. As protein: CASSSPGLVGGNTIYF.

The chain employs TRBV5-8 and TRBJ2-2; maybe TRBD1 (6 bases). V gave up 5 bases and J gave up 2 bases, with 13 bases separating them. There are 15 residues in the CDR3. The germline gives CDR1 SGHTS, CDR2 YDEGEE. The CDR3 nucleotides are TGTGCCAGCAGGCGAACAGGGTCCAACACCGGGGAGCTGTTTTTT. Protein product: CASRRTGSNTGELFF.

This clone came up once. The V gene is TRBV5-1, the J gene TRBJ2-7; tentatively, D is TRBD1 (5 bases). Germline values: CDR1 SGHRS, CDR2 YFSETQ. This CDR3 region has 14 residues. Trimming removed 4 bases from V and 0 bases from J, with 11 bases in between. For the CDR3, the DNA is TGCGCCAGCAGCCCCGTCGACAGCTCCTACGAGCAGTACTTC. Protein product: CASSPVDSSYEQYF.

The chain combines TRBV11-2 with TRBJ2-5; 11 bases match TRBD2. The V gene end was trimmed by 5 bases and the J gene end by 2 bases; junction bases not matched to a gene: 7. This CDR3 has 16 amino acids. Per germline, CDR1 SGHAT and CDR2 FQNNGV. CDR3 loop: CASSSTSGGDQETQYF. The CDR3 DNA sequence: TGTGCCAGCAGCAGCACTAGCGGGGGAGATCAAGAGACCCAGTACTTC.

CDR3 loop: CASSRFLVSESYEQYF. The CDR3 DNA is TGTGCCAGCTCCCGCTTTCTAGTTTCTGAATCCTACGAGCAGTACTTC. The chain recombines TRBV2 with TRBJ2-7, with unresolved D. Germline V gives CDR1 SNHLY, CDR2 FYNNEI. CDR3 length: 16 residues. The V and J ends lost 8 bases and 1 base respectively, with 21 bases between them.

Only a few counts were recorded for this clone. This chain uses TRBV4-2 with TRBJ2-7; perhaps D is TRBD1 or TRBD2 (7 bases each). The CDR3 length is 18 residues. V was cut by 1 base and J by 4 bases, with 23 bases left in between. Per germline, CDR1 LGHNA and CDR2 YNFKEQ. The CDR3 DNA is TGTGCCAGCAGCCAAGGGACCGTTCAGGGGGGGGTGGATTACGAGCAGTACTTC. Translating gives CASSQGTVQGGVDYEQYF.

The chain joins TRBV28 to TRBJ2-2, with D tentatively TRBD2 (5 bases). The CDR3 contains 16 residues. V lost 1 base, J lost 5 bases, and 14 bases lay in between. Germline CDR1 and CDR2: MDHEN and SYDVKM. The CDR3 is CASSLYPSTGTGELFF. The CDR3 DNA follows: TGTGCCAGCAGTTTATACCCCAGCACGGGAACCGGGGAGCTGTTTTTT.

The V call is TRBV7-3, the J call TRBJ2-1, with D unclear. This CDR3 region has 14 residues. V lost 3 bases and J lost 5, with 11 bases in between. CDR1 is SGHTA and CDR2 is FQGTGA in the germline V gene. CDR3 DNA: TGTGCCAGCAGCTTCACGGGTCCCCACAATGAGCAGTTCTTC. This translates into CASSFTGPHNEQFF.

The CDR3 spells CASAQGQGIEQYF. As DNA, the CDR3 is TGTGCCAGCGCCCAGGGACAGGGGATCGAGCAGTACTTC. This sequence joins TRBV19 and TRBJ2-7; 10 bases agree with TRBD1. The CDR3 is made up of 13 amino acids. Per germline, CDR1 LNHDA and CDR2 SQIVND (reference sequence). The V segment lost 9 bases and the J segment 6 bases; nucleotides outside the gene matches: 8.

The V call is TRBV30, the J call TRBJ1-4; D unresolved. The V and J ends lost 8 bases and 2 bases respectively, with 12 bases between them. CDR1 is GTSNPN and CDR2 is SVGIG in the germline V gene (reference sequence). This CDR3 contains 13 residues. This CDR3 reads CAVVLQTNEKLFF. CDR3 nucleotides: TGTGCCGTGGTGTTACAGACTAATGAAAAACTGTTTTTT.

This clone was seen once. The rearrangement links TRBV20-1 to TRBJ1-2; 7 bases agree with TRBD1. The CDR3 has 11 amino acids. V was pared by 3 bases and J by 14 bases, with 9 bases of the junction left unmatched. CDR1 and CDR2 (germline): DFQATT, SNEGSKA (reference sequence). The CDR3 sequence: CSARRAGGETF. In DNA, the CDR3 is TGCAGTGCTAGGAGGGCAGGGGGAGAAACCTTC.

The V and J genes are TRBV11-2 and TRBJ1-2; D is unclear. Germline V CDR1 and CDR2: SGHAT, FQNNGV. V lost 5 bases, J lost 4 bases, and 14 bases lay in between. This CDR3 region has 14 residues. The CDR3 DNA is TGTGCCAGCAGCCCTGAGGCGTTGGGCTATGGCTACACCTTC. Residues: CASSPEALGYGYTF.

The chain joins TRBV7-8 to TRBJ1-2; D remains unclear. The V gene lost 4 bases and the J gene lost 4 bases, with 10 bases spanning the gap. The CDR3 sequence is 13 residues long. The germline CDR1 and CDR2 sequences are SGHVS and FQNEAQ. In DNA form, the CDR3 reads TGTGCCAGCAGCTCTTACAGATCCTATGGCTACACCTTC. This translates into CASSSYRSYGYTF.